This T cell receptor beta chain is from a study of blood T cells in healthy people across ages. Concerning this clonotype: Its specificity is not known.

The second PCR ran about 7 to 12 cycles with a sample-barcoded 5' primer and J-beta primers. A single record per CDR3 protein comes from TCRdb applying MiXCR to the 5' RACE reads. The table has around 1,500,000 distinct CDR3 sequences, around 39% seen once. Trimming stripped 7 bases from V and 8 bases from J, with 21 bases between. This CDR3 contains 15 residues. The germline CDR1 and CDR2 sequences are DFQATT and SNEGSKA (reference sequence). Study-wide points: Older individuals had lower TCR beta diversity per million T cells (the decline was roughly linear).

This chain links TRBV20-1 with TRBJ1-6, with a tentative D call TRBD1 (6 bases). The sequence was collected from a woman under 30 in good health. Material for sequencing was blood. The CDR3 DNA sequence: TGCAGTGTCTCGGCATCACAGGGCTGGGATTCACCCCTCCACTTT. Amino acid sequence: CSVSASQGWDSPLHF.